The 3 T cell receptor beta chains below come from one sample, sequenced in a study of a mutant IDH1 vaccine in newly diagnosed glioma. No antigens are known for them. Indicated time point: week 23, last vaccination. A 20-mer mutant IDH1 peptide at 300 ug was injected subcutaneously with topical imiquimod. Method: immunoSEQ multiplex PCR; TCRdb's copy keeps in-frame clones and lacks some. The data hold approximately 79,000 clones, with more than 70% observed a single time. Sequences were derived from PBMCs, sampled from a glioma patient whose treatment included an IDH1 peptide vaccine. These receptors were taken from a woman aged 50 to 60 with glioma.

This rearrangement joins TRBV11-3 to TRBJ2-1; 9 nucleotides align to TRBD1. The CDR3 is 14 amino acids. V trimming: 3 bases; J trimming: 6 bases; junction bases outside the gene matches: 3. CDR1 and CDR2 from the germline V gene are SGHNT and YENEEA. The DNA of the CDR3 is TGTGCCAGCAGCTTGAAGACAGGGGGCAATGAGCAGTTCTTC. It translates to CASSLKTGGNEQFF.

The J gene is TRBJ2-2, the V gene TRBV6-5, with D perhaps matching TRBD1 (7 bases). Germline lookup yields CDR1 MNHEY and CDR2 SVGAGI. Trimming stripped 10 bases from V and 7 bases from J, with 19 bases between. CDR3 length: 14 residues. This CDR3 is CATHQGGGGGELFF. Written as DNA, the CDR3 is TGTGCCACCCACCAAGGAGGGGGCGGCGGGGAGCTGTTTTTT.

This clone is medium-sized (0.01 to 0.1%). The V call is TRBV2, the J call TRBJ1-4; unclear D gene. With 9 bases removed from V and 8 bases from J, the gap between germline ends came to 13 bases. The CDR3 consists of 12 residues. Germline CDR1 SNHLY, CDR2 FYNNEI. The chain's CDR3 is CASQTTGEKLFF. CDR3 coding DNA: TGTGCCAGTCAAACAACTGGAGAAAAACTGTTTTTT.